Below, 2 T cell receptor beta chains from the same sample are listed, as sequenced in a study of shared clonotypes between healthy human individuals. TCRdb's copy holds only in-frame clones and misses some; the assay was immunoSEQ multiplex PCR. In the table there are 2 million to 2.5 million clones, more than 80% of which are singletons. The sample was naive CD4+ T cells from PBMCs. Subset noted: CD45RA+ positively selected. These receptors all stem from a man aged 18-30 years in good health. Some clones in this sample may be carry-over from other donors' samples.

The CDR3 region is CASSIGSEETQYF. As DNA, the CDR3 is TGTGCCAGTAGTATAGGGTCGGAAGAGACCCAGTACTTC. This chain connects TRBV19 to TRBJ2-5; D not resolved. This CDR3 spans 13 amino acids. Trimming stripped 1 base from V and 3 bases from J, with 6 bases between. Germline V gives CDR1 LNHDA, CDR2 SQIVND (reference sequence).

The rearrangement uses TRBV2 and TRBJ2-3, with 7 positions matching TRBD1. J gave up 5 bases and V 6 bases, and 5 bases lay outside the gene matches. The V gene's germline CDR1 is SNHLY and CDR2 FYNNEI. This CDR3 comprises 13 residues. Here the CDR3 reads CASRATGKDTQYF. In nucleotides, the CDR3 is TGTGCCAGCAGAGCGACAGGGAAAGATACGCAGTATTTT.